The 16 T cell receptor beta chains below were found in one sample sequenced in a study of chemoradiotherapy in HPV16-positive cancers. This table comes from immunoSEQ multiplex PCR, and its TCRdb copy is limited to in-frame clones, with some not included. The top ten clones hold about 2.1% of a sample with roughly 21,000 clones, more than 70% of them seen once. The source was blood, collected from a patient who underwent chemoradiotherapy. Receptors originate from a human donor with HPV-associated anogenital cancer.

The rearrangement joins TRBV7-9 to TRBJ2-7; 10 bases align to TRBD2. V was pared by 4 bases and J by 2 bases, with 8 bases of the junction left unmatched. Germline lookup yields CDR1 SEHNR and CDR2 FQNEAQ (reference sequence). This CDR3 is 16 amino acids long. Here the CDR3 reads CASSWRLAGDPYEQYF. Written as DNA, the CDR3 is TGTGCCAGCAGCTGGCGACTAGCGGGCGATCCCTACGAGCAGTACTTC.

CDR3 nucleotides: TGTGCCAGCAGCTTAACAGGGGAGGTTCAGCCCCAGCATTTT. Residues: CASSLTGEVQPQHF. The rearrangement uses TRBV11-2 and TRBJ1-5; TRBD1 aligns across 7 bases. V gave up 2 bases and J gave up 6 bases; unmatched junction bases: 4. CDR1 SGHAT and CDR2 FQNNGV come from the germline V gene. The CDR3 has 14 residues. Looking up the rest from reference TRBV11-2 and TRBJ1-5 gives the full variable domain: EAGVAQSPRYKIIEKRQSVAFWCNPISGHATLYWYQQILGQGPKLLIQFQNNGVVDDSQLPKDRFSAERLKGVDSTLKIQPAKLEDSAVYLCASSLTGEVQPQHFGDGTRLSIL.

The gene calls are TRBV7-6 and TRBJ2-7; perhaps TRBD1 as D (6 bases). This CDR3 is 15 amino acids long. Germline V lookup: CDR1 SGHVS, CDR2 FNYEAQ. V dropped 3 bases and J dropped 3 bases, with 15 bases sitting between them. The CDR3 DNA sequence: TGTGCCAGCAGCTTTAGGACAGAGAACTACTACGAGCAGTACTTC. It specifies CASSFRTENYYEQYF.

This rearrangement joins TRBV7-9 to TRBJ2-2, with TRBD2 matching over 14 bases. In germline, CDR1 is SEHNR, CDR2 FQNEAQ (reference sequence). The CDR3 runs 19 residues. Trimming took 5 bases from V and 4 from J; bases not matched to a gene: 12. The CDR3: CASSTRTSGGPSSTGELFF. The DNA for the CDR3 is TGTGCCAGCAGCACTCGGACTAGCGGGGGGCCTTCGAGCACCGGGGAGCTGTTTTTT.

The chain is built from TRBV4-3 and TRBJ1-5; D unresolved. The germline gives CDR1 LGHNA, CDR2 YSLEER. There are 12 residues in the CDR3. CDR3 amino acids: CDRRPGDQPQHF. The DNA for the CDR3 is TGCGACCGCCGCCCCGGGGATCAGCCCCAGCATTTT.

The rearrangement links TRBV4-1 to TRBJ2-3; D possibly matches TRBD1 or TRBD2 (7 bases each). V lost 0 bases and J lost 9, with 16 bases in between. The length of the CDR3 is 15 residues. Germline-derived CDR1 and CDR2 are MGHRA and YSYEKL. The CDR3 region has the DNA TGCGCCAGCAGCCAAGAAGGGGGCGGGGGAGGAACGCAGTATTTT. Translating it yields CASSQEGGGGGTQYF.

J is TRBJ2-1 and V is TRBV7-2, with TRBD2 matching 8 bases. Germline V CDR1 and CDR2: SGHTA, FQGNSA. The CDR3 spans 14 residues. Trimming cost V 3 bases and J 10 bases; bases outside gene matches: 8. The CDR3 spells CASSFLGTSGEQFF. DNA of the CDR3: TGTGCCAGCAGCTTCCTCGGAACTAGCGGCGAGCAGTTCTTC.

The chain carries TRBV7-9 and TRBJ2-2; 7 positions agree with TRBD2. This CDR3 has 16 residues. Per germline, CDR1 SEHNR and CDR2 FQNEAQ (reference sequence). After removal of 0 bases from V and 8 bases from J, the junction contained 9 bases not matched to a gene. DNA for the CDR3: TGTGCCAGCAGCTTAGCCCCGGGACTAATAACTGGGGAGCTGTTTTTT. Translating gives CASSLAPGLITGELFF.

This sequence joins TRBV7-2 and TRBJ1-5; unclear D gene. The germline CDR1 and CDR2 sequences are SGHTA and FQGNSA. Trimming cost V 3 bases and J 0 bases, with 12 bases left between them. This CDR3 contains 16 residues. CDR3 nucleotide sequence: TGTGCCAGCAGCTTGAAGGCGGGTTATAGCAATCAGCCCCAGCATTTT. Translation gives CASSLKAGYSNQPQHF.

This chain joins TRBV7-2 and TRBJ2-1; TRBD1 is a possible D gene (6 bases). The CDR3 sequence is 13 residues long. Looked up from germline, CDR1 is SGHTA and CDR2 is FQGNSA. V shed 8 bases and J shed 8 bases, with 16 bases lying between them. The DNA of the CDR3 is TGTGCCAGCGGGACGGACTGGGGGCATGAGCAGTTCTTC. Its protein product is CASGTDWGHEQFF.

The chain links TRBV5-4 to TRBJ1-1, with D possibly TRBD1 on 5 matching bases. CDR1 is SGHNT and CDR2 is YYREEE in the germline V gene (reference sequence). This CDR3 is 17 amino acids long. V was trimmed by 4 bases and J by 6 bases, leaving 25 bases between them. This CDR3 reads CASSQYNRGLRDPEAFF. DNA of the CDR3: TGTGCCAGCAGCCAATACAACCGGGGACTCAGGGATCCTGAAGCTTTCTTT.

The CDR3 DNA reads as TGTGCCAGCAGCTCCTCGGGACAGACTCGCCGGTATGGCTACACCTTC. Translated: CASSSSGQTRRYGYTF. V is TRBV5-4 and J is TRBJ1-2, with 7 bases aligning to TRBD1. This CDR3 comprises 16 residues. Trimming removed 3 bases from V and 5 bases from J; junction bases left unmatched: 13. Per the germline V gene, CDR1 is SGHNT and CDR2 is YYREEE (reference sequence).

V gene TRBV5-5 combines with J gene TRBJ1-2, with D uncertain. The germline CDR1 and CDR2 sequences are SGHKS and YYEKEE (reference sequence). Trimming took 4 bases from V and 0 from J, leaving 16 bases between them. This CDR3 contains 16 residues. CDR3 in DNA: TGTGCCAGCAGCGCGGAACATGTGAATTCTAACTATGGCTACACCTTC. It yields the protein CASSAEHVNSNYGYTF.

CDR3: CASSLGGAHEQYF. CDR3 in DNA: TGTGCCAGCAGCTTAGGGGGGGCCCACGAGCAGTACTTC. The chain is built from TRBV7-2 and TRBJ2-7, with D perhaps being TRBD1 or TRBD2 (6 bases each). Trimming shortened V by 1 base and J by 5 bases, and 9 bases separated the two germline ends. The CDR3 sequence is 13 residues long. The germline CDR1 and CDR2 sequences are SGHTA and FQGNSA.

The genes are TRBV19 and TRBJ1-3; D not certain. The CDR3 covers 10 residues. The V end was cut by 8 bases, the J end by 7 bases, with 6 bases between. The germline gives CDR1 LNHDA, CDR2 SQIVND (reference sequence). CDR3 coding DNA: TGTGCCAGTGGATTCAACACCATATATTTT. Translated, it gives CASGFNTIYF.

V is TRBV10-3 and J is TRBJ2-1; 11 nucleotides match TRBD2. Germline values: CDR1 ENHRY, CDR2 SYGVKD. The ends lost 6 bases at V and 8 bases at J; junction bases unmatched: 6. This CDR3 has 14 residues. The CDR3 coding sequence is TGTGCCATCAGGGGTAGCGGGGGGGCTGATGAGCAGTTCTTC. Its protein is CAIRGSGGADEQFF.